This TCR beta chain was recovered during a study of T cell repertoires in cytomegalovirus infection. Study-level background: Both a matching HLA type and CMV infection were indicated by public TCR beta signatures. The study, taken as a whole, reports: Cumulative frequency (of public TCR beta family members) identified carriers of CMV plus the relevant HLA. In two of eight donors, the top clonotype was HLA-C-restricted CMV-specific.

This clonotype appeared many times. Its specificity is unknown. V lost 6 bases and J lost 3; bases outside the gene matches: 10. The CDR3 consists of 15 residues. TCRdb re-called the reads through MiXCR, storing one row per CDR3 protein. The sample lists 250,000 or so distinct CDR3 sequences, 9% to 15% occurring once. Sequencing input: PBMCs. This receptor was identified in a human donor in good health (CMV status not recorded). Some clones in this sample may be carry-over from other donors' samples. The chain recombines TRBV12-3 or TRBV12-4 with TRBJ2-5, with 7 bases fitting TRBD1. This chain's CDR3 is CASSPTGNREETQYF. DNA for the CDR3: TGTGCCAGCAGCCCGACAGGGAATCGGGAAGAGACCCAGTACTTC.